This T cell receptor (beta chain) was captured by sequencing in a study of breast tumors, draining lymph nodes, adjacent tissues. Regarding the study as a whole: Data only fit, rather than demonstrated, lymph node origin of most tumor T cells.

CDR1 and CDR2 (germline): MDHEN, SYDVKM. The CDR3 is made up of 14 amino acids. The V end was cut by 6 bases, the J end by 5 bases, with 16 bases between. The lymph nodes were axillary draining lymph nodes from breast cancer patients. This clonotype occurred a few times. The antigen remains unidentified. Each CDR3 protein gets one entry after TCRdb re-called the multiplex PCR reads with MiXCR. The repertoire has some 250,000 distinct CDR3 sequences, less than 35% of them found once; the top ten carry about 3.3%. The chain combines TRBV28 with TRBJ2-5; D is unresolved. This receptor was obtained from a female donor with breast cancer. Some clones in this sample may be carry-over from other donors' samples. The source material was axillary lymph node tissue. This CDR3 is CASSPVLPRETQYF. CDR3 coding DNA: TGTGCCAGCAGCCCGGTCCTCCCAAGGGAGACCCAGTACTTC.